These 32 T cell receptor beta chains came from one sample sequenced in a study of blood T cell repertoires in COVID-19. Assay: immunoSEQ multiplex PCR; the TCRdb copy retains only in-frame clones and omits some. The sample carries under 500,000 clones, about 85% recorded once. The sequencing input was PBMCs or T cells enriched from blood (not recorded which). The receptors shown here come from a woman under 30 with acute COVID-19.

This rearrangement joins TRBV25-1 to TRBJ2-2; maybe TRBD1 (7 bases). The V gene's germline CDR1 is MGHDK and CDR2 SYGVNS. V was shortened by 9 bases and J by 4 bases, with 21 bases between the two germline ends. This CDR3 spans 16 amino acids. CDR3 in amino acids: CASRGQGGTSTGELFF. CDR3 coding DNA: TGTGCCAGTAGAGGGCAGGGGGGAACTAGCACCGGGGAGCTGTTTTTT. The full variable domain, completed using reference TRBV25-1 and TRBJ2-2, is EADIYQTPRYLVIGTGKKITLECSQTMGHDKMYWYQQDPGMELHLIHYSYGVNSTEKGDLSSESTVSRIRTEHFPLTLESARPSHTSQYLCASRGQGGTSTGELFFGEGSRLTVL.

CDR3: CASSLSWRAGEKLFF. CDR3 coding DNA: TGTGCCAGCAGCTTGAGCTGGAGGGCTGGGGAAAAACTGTTTTTT. The V gene is TRBV5-5, the J gene TRBJ1-4; D remains unclear. V lost 1 base and J lost 8, with 15 bases in between. Germline CDR1 SGHKS, CDR2 YYEKEE (reference sequence). This CDR3 has 15 amino acids.

This clone was detected only once. V is TRBV6-6 and J is TRBJ1-3; D gene uncertain. The V end was cut by 8 bases, the J end by 3 bases, with 8 bases between. This CDR3 is 12 amino acids long. CDR1 and CDR2 (germline): MNHNY, SVGAGI (reference sequence). The DNA for the CDR3 is TGTGCCAGCGCGCAAAATGGAAACACCATATATTTT. Its protein is CASAQNGNTIYF.

The rearrangement joins TRBV5-4 to TRBJ2-5, with a tentative D call TRBD2 (6 bases). CDR3 length: 13 residues. Per the germline V gene, CDR1 is SGHNT and CDR2 is YYREEE (reference sequence). Trimming pared 6 bases from V and 4 bases from J, leaving 13 bases between. CDR3 DNA: TGTGCCAGCACCCCGTACGGGGGAGAGACCCAGTACTTC. This encodes CASTPYGGETQYF.

CDR3 protein: CASRLGAGRTEAFF. In nucleotides, the CDR3 is TGTGCCAGCAGGTTAGGGGCAGGGAGGACTGAAGCTTTCTTT. This chain joins TRBV27 and TRBJ1-1; possible D gene TRBD1, 5 bases. The V end was cut by 6 bases, the J end by 5 bases, with 16 bases between. The CDR3 has 14 residues. Germline-derived CDR1 and CDR2 are MNHEY and SMNVEV (reference sequence).

The V gene is TRBV28, the J gene TRBJ1-2, with D possibly being TRBD1 (5 bases). The CDR3 runs to 11 residues. Per the germline V gene, CDR1 is MDHEN and CDR2 is SYDVKM. Between the trimmed V and J ends, which lost 6 bases and 7 bases, there was a span of 9 bases. CDR3 sequence reads: CASRRGGGYTF. The CDR3 nucleotides read TGTGCCAGCAGGCGGGGGGGTGGCTACACCTTC.

V is TRBV29-1 and J is TRBJ2-2; 11 bases match TRBD1. Germline V gene lookup returns CDR1 SQVTM and CDR2 ANQGSEA. This CDR3 has 15 amino acids. V lost 8 bases and J lost 7; bases outside the gene matches: 12. The CDR3 DNA reads as TGCAGCTCGACACCGGGACAGGGGGAAGACGGGGAGCTGTTTTTT. Translating it yields CSSTPGQGEDGELFF.

The chain carries TRBV19 and TRBJ2-2; 8 bases fit TRBD2. The germline V gene has CDR1 LNHDA and CDR2 SQIVND (reference sequence). V gave up 7 bases and J gave up 1 base; unmatched junction bases: 11. The CDR3 has 17 residues. CDR3 in DNA: TGTGCCAGTAAGCGGGAGCGCAGCATCGGGAACACCGGGGAGCTGTTTTTT. It translates to CASKRERSIGNTGELFF.

This chain joins TRBV5-6 and TRBJ2-7; possible D gene TRBD2, 6 bases. The CDR3 has 14 amino acids. V was pared by 2 bases and J by 4 bases, with 13 bases between. CDR1 SGHDT and CDR2 YYEEEE come from the germline V gene. CDR3 loop: CASSLGTEGYEQYF. CDR3 DNA sequence: TGTGCCAGCAGCTTAGGGACGGAGGGGTACGAGCAGTACTTC. The full variable domain, rest sourced from reference TRBV5-6 and TRBJ2-7, is DAGVTQSPTHLIKTRGQQVTLRCSPKSGHDTVSWYQQALGQGPQFIFQYYEEEERQRGNFPDRFSGHQFPNYSSELNVNALLLGDSALYLCASSLGTEGYEQYFGPGTRLTVT.

The chain links TRBV18 to TRBJ1-4; D remains unclear. Germline CDR1 KGHSH, CDR2 LQKENI. The CDR3 loop spans 15 amino acids. Trimming took 4 bases from V and 2 from J, leaving 11 bases between them. CDR3 DNA: TGTGCCAGCTCACGGAATAGCCTCACTAATGAAAAACTGTTTTTT. Residues: CASSRNSLTNEKLFF.

The chain uses TRBV3-1 (or the pseudogene TRBV3-2) and TRBJ1-4; unclear D gene. Trimming removed 4 bases at V and 10 bases at J, with 13 bases between. Germline V gives CDR1 LGHDT, CDR2 YNNKEL (reference sequence). The CDR3 sequence is 13 residues long. The DNA of the CDR3 is TGTGCCAGCAGCCTTGGTCCGGCGGGAAAACTGTTTTTT. It codes for CASSLGPAGKLFF.

This clone was counted a single time. The chain recombines TRBV9 with TRBJ1-2, with D perhaps TRBD1 (5 bases). The germline gives CDR1 SGDLS, CDR2 YYNGEE. The V and J ends lost 0 bases and 8 bases respectively, with 11 bases between them. The CDR3 runs 13 residues. CDR3 sequence reads: CASSVGGAEGYTF. The CDR3 DNA reads TGTGCCAGCAGCGTAGGGGGCGCGGAGGGCTACACCTTC.

The V call is TRBV6-2 or TRBV6-3, the J call TRBJ2-1, with D hard to call. This CDR3 contains 17 residues. Trimming shortened V by 4 bases and J by 2 bases, and 18 bases separated the two germline ends. Germline V gene sequence: CDR1 MNHEY, CDR2 SVGEGT. CDR3 bases: TGTGCCAGCAGTTCCAACGAGGAGACCCCTGCCTACAATGAGCAGTTCTTC. This sequence encodes CASSSNEETPAYNEQFF.

The CDR3 spells CSARLAYEQYF. The CDR3 region has the DNA TGCAGTGCTAGACTAGCCTACGAGCAGTACTTC. The chain carries TRBV20-1 and TRBJ2-7; no reliable D call. Trimming shortened V by 2 bases and J by 2 bases, and 4 bases separated the two germline ends. The CDR3 spans 11 residues. CDR1 and CDR2 from the germline V gene are DFQATT and SNEGSKA (reference sequence).

The chain carries TRBV5-6 and TRBJ2-3; tentative D call: TRBD2 (5 bases). V gave up 3 bases and J gave up 4 bases, with 18 bases separating them. Germline CDR1 reads SGHDT; CDR2 reads YYEEEE. CDR3 length: 16 residues. The CDR3 sequence: CASSSSGRAFADTQYF. CDR3 DNA sequence: TGTGCCAGCAGCTCTTCGGGGAGAGCTTTCGCAGATACGCAGTATTTT.

This clone was counted once. The chain is built from TRBV28 and TRBJ2-7; no clear D. CDR1 MDHEN and CDR2 SYDVKM come from the germline V gene. Trimming took 3 bases from V and 0 from J, leaving 15 bases between them. The CDR3 is made up of 16 amino acids. In DNA, the CDR3 is TGTGCCAGCAGTTTGTTACGGCAGGTCGTCTCCTACGAGCAGTACTTC. This translates into CASSLLRQVVSYEQYF.

The chain links TRBV6-2 or TRBV6-3 to TRBJ2-5; TRBD2 agrees at 8 bases. The J segment lost 5 bases and the V segment lost 5 bases, leaving 4 bases of the junction unmatched. CDR1 is MNHEY and CDR2 is SVGEGT in the germline V gene. There are 13 residues in the CDR3. This chain's CDR3 is CASSNWTSETQYF. The DNA of the CDR3 is TGTGCCAGCAGTAATTGGACTAGCGAGACCCAGTACTTC.

The genes are TRBV5-1 and TRBJ1-2, with D possibly being TRBD1 (6 bases). Germline V CDR1 and CDR2: SGHRS, YFSETQ. The CDR3 consists of 15 residues. V lost 1 base, J lost 8 bases, and 18 bases lay in between. The CDR3 nucleotides read TGCGCCAGCAGCTTGATGGCGTCAGGGGTCTTGGGCTACACCTTC. Protein sequence: CASSLMASGVLGYTF.

The gene calls are TRBV12-3 or TRBV12-4 and TRBJ1-2, with TRBD1 identical over 7 bases. The CDR3 is 13 amino acids. V was pared by 6 bases and J by 8 bases, with 9 bases of the junction left unmatched. The CDR3 DNA reads as TGTGCCAGCAGACAAACAGGGGAAAGGGGCTACACCTTC. This sequence encodes CASRQTGERGYTF.

This clone has only one observation. The rearrangement joins TRBV4-3 to TRBJ2-7; perhaps TRBD2 as D (5 bases). The CDR3 spans 14 residues. Germline V gene sequence: CDR1 LGHNA, CDR2 YSLEER. V lost 4 bases, J lost 6 bases, and 16 bases lay in between. This CDR3 reads CASSPSPGLSEQYF. CDR3 bases: TGCGCCAGCAGCCCCTCACCTGGACTCAGCGAGCAGTACTTC.

The genes are TRBV10-3 and TRBJ2-1; maybe TRBD2 (5 bases). The CDR3 is 11 residues long. Germline CDR1 ENHRY, CDR2 SYGVKD. Trimming stripped 10 bases from V and 5 bases from J, with 9 bases between. The CDR3 loop reads CATSGDNEQFF. CDR3 nucleotide sequence: TGTGCCACCTCCGGGGACAATGAGCAGTTCTTC.

DNA for the CDR3: TGTGCCAGCAGTGAAAATGATAGTCCAGGGAGGCCCGTGGACACTGAAGCTTTCTTT. Protein: CASSENDSPGRPVDTEAFF. The V call is TRBV2, the J call TRBJ1-1, with D possibly TRBD1 on 5 matching bases. The CDR3 loop spans 19 amino acids. With 2 bases removed from V and 3 bases from J, the gap between germline ends came to 25 bases. Germline V gene sequence: CDR1 SNHLY, CDR2 FYNNEI.

Only a few counts were recorded for this clone. The chain employs TRBV7-9 and TRBJ2-7, with D perhaps matching TRBD1 (5 bases). CDR1 and CDR2 from the germline V gene are SEHNR and FQNEAQ (reference sequence). CDR3 length: 13 residues. V lost 2 bases to trimming and J lost 7 bases, with 12 bases between them. The CDR3 region is CASSLWQGWEQYF. CDR3 bases: TGTGCCAGCAGCTTATGGCAGGGATGGGAGCAGTACTTC.

A few counts support this clone. The V gene is TRBV10-2, the J gene TRBJ2-2; 8 bases agree with TRBD2. The CDR3 consists of 20 residues. The germline V gene has CDR1 WSHSY and CDR2 SAAADI. Germline trimming cut 6 bases from V and 6 bases from J; bases unmatched to any gene: 24. CDR3 nucleotide sequence: TGCGCCAGCAGGGACTCCCCTGGGCAGGGGAAAGCGGGAGCGTCCGGGGAGCTGTTTTTT. Translating it yields CASRDSPGQGKAGASGELFF.

This chain uses TRBV6-5 with TRBJ1-4; D is possibly TRBD1 (6 bases). Germline V gives CDR1 MNHEY, CDR2 SVGAGI. The CDR3 runs to 14 residues. Trimming pared 7 bases from V and 3 bases from J, leaving 12 bases between. In DNA form, the CDR3 reads TGTGCCAGCACGATCGGACAGTCTAATGAAAAACTGTTTTTT. It translates to CASTIGQSNEKLFF.

This clone was seen a single time. This chain connects TRBV28 to TRBJ2-5; D may be TRBD2 (6 bases). CDR3 length equals 13 residues. Germline assignment: CDR1 MDHEN and CDR2 SYDVKM. V gave up 5 bases and J gave up 4 bases, with 11 bases separating them. The CDR3 here is CASSLLALETQYF. The CDR3 nucleotides are TGTGCCAGCAGTCTTCTAGCGCTAGAGACCCAGTACTTC.

The V call is TRBV7-3, the J call TRBJ1-1; TRBD1 matches 7 bases. The V and J ends lost 5 bases and 11 bases, in that order; junction bases with no gene match: 11. CDR1 SGHTA and CDR2 FQGTGA come from the germline V gene. The CDR3 is 13 residues long. The CDR3 loop is CASSLNRQGDAFF. The CDR3 DNA is TGTGCCAGCAGCCTCAACCGACAGGGAGATGCTTTCTTT.

This clone was observed a handful of times. This chain connects TRBV21-1 to TRBJ1-5; the D call in the table, TRBD1, was not verified against the DNA. TRBV21-1 is a documented pseudogene. This CDR3 has 16 amino acids. CDR3: CASSKARRGSNQPQHF. The DNA for the CDR3 is TGTGCCAGCAGCAAAGCTCGCAGGGGGTCGAATCAGCCCCAGCATTTT.

V is TRBV5-5 and J is TRBJ2-1; a weak D match, TRBD2 (7 bases). This CDR3 contains 16 residues. CDR1 is SGHKS and CDR2 is YYEKEE in the germline V gene (reference sequence). V was shortened by 3 bases and J by 6 bases, with 19 bases between the two germline ends. The CDR3 loop is CASSWEGGLGGNEQFF. The CDR3 nucleotides are TGTGCCAGCAGCTGGGAGGGGGGCCTTGGAGGCAATGAGCAGTTCTTC.

This chain's CDR3 is CASGSGVQPQHF. The CDR3 DNA sequence: TGTGCTAGTGGTTCGGGAGTCCAGCCCCAGCATTTT. The chain combines TRBV12-5 with TRBJ1-5; D is unclear. Germline loops: CDR1 LGHNT, CDR2 FRNRAP. The CDR3 runs 12 residues. V was clipped by 4 bases and J by 7 bases, with 8 bases between them.

The chain joins TRBV25-1 to TRBJ1-2, with 8 positions matching TRBD1. Germline CDR1 MGHDK, CDR2 SYGVNS. The V and J ends lost 4 bases and 4 bases, in that order; junction bases with no gene match: 2. This CDR3 has 13 amino acids. CDR3 region: CASSVDRGYGYTF. The CDR3 bases are TGTGCCAGCAGTGTCGACAGGGGCTATGGCTACACCTTC.

The chain has TRBV6-5 and TRBJ1-2; D may be TRBD1 (5 bases). V was shortened by 4 bases and J by 6 bases, with 18 bases between the two germline ends. CDR3 size: 15 residues. From germline, CDR1 is MNHEY and CDR2 SVGAGI. Here the CDR3 reads CASSSGSGNYDGYTF. DNA for the CDR3: TGTGCCAGCAGTTCCGGGTCAGGGAATTATGATGGCTACACCTTC.